This TCR beta chain was profiled in a study of read filtering for tumor transcriptome and immune sequencing. The study, taken as a whole, reports: Correlation between methods rose after single-read clonotypes were removed.

This clonotype was seen at least ten times. Its antigen is still unknown. The library was built from about 400 ng RNA with molecular barcoded adaptors for alpha/delta and beta/gamma chains. Via MiXCR, TCRdb re-called the reads, giving one row per CDR3 protein. The sample includes 40,000 or so distinct CDR3 sequences, roughly 12% of them seen just once. The CDR3 sequence is 14 residues long. CDR1 is SEHNR, CDR2 FQNEAQ, per germline (reference sequence). The ends lost 9 bases at V and 0 bases at J; junction bases unmatched: 7. Bone marrow was sampled from every patient at the time of active disease. The chain combines TRBV7-9 with TRBJ1-1, with 7 bases lining up with TRBD1. Specimen: a population of CD138-negative cells sorted from bone marrow. The sequence came from a donor at least 40 years old with multiple myeloma. CDR3 nucleotides: TGTGCCAGTGGACAGGAACCCTTGAACACTGAAGCTTTCTTT. It codes for CASGQEPLNTEAFF.